The entry that follows covers one T cell receptor (beta chain) sequence. This clone was recorded only once. This clone's antigen is unknown. Qualities for individual bases were not recorded, and no much larger clone is one base off. Explained via the paper, the time point label denotes: about 28 days (+/-7) after the second vaccine dose. AZD1222 recipients given second doses at about 4 weeks or at about 12 weeks were pooled, since spike-specific TCR depth and breadth were not found to differ between the two schedules. Samples from vaccinated people were obtained from the UK trials COV001 and COV002, which included a single-blind randomized controlled phase 2/3 trial of AZD1222 (ChAdOx1 nCoV-19) in healthy adults. Trial participant PBMC samples were collected at day 0 and day 28 after the second dose for TCRbeta chain sequencing. The CDR3 regions of human TCRbeta chains were analyzed by immunosequencing. On the authors' methods: TCRs in the repertoires were compared against a reference library of SARS-CoV-2-specific TCRs that had been generated with the MIRA antigen-specificity platform. Breadth meant the fraction of unique TCRs that were SARS-CoV-2-associated, whereas depth meant the fraction of total T cells that were SARS-CoV-2-associated. Using the MIRA data, each spike-specific TCR was assigned both to the spike region to which the TCR was reactive and to a CD4 or CD8 class. Log10-transformed breadth and depth values were compared by one-way ANOVA with Sidak's multiple comparisons tests. Here the immuneACCESS table is served through TCRdb, limited to in-frame sequences with V and J called. Missing clones are a known gap in these copies; in checked studies unresolved V genes cover under half, and the rest lacks a known reason. From that table come the V and J calls and clone size; the DNA was used to work out D and trimming. Within this sample are 150,000 or so clones, with approximately 89% of them counted one time only. Clones ranked in the top ten supply 1% to 1.5% of the sample.

Relative to germline, V is 8 bases shorter and J is 5 bases shorter, with 10 bases between their ends. The germline V gene encodes CDR1 SNHLY and CDR2 FYNNEI. Reading from cysteine to phenylalanine, the CDR3 counts 11 amino acids. CDR3 DNA only is kept here, 33 bases in frame from base 1. These data belong to a study of T cell responses to AZD1222 COVID-19 vaccine (dated by TCRdb to about 2021). Regarding the study in general: A total of about 240 trial participants underwent TCR sequencing, of whom nearly 210 received two doses of AZD1222 and around 25 received two doses of the MenACWY control vaccine. Trial participants were enrolled into age subgroups of 18-55, 56-69 and 70-plus years, which contained 148, 28 and 57 TCR-sequenced participants, respectively.

Broader findings and caveats from the paper: Most participants were white British and females outnumbered males, and the authors suggested that clonal diversity may have been underestimated. Vaccine-associated CD4 TCRs spanned the whole spike protein, with dominant responses in regions 160-218 and 743-854. The 56-69-year group was small, and its depth increase did not reach significance, likely because of low power. After two AZD1222 doses, spike-specific TCR breadth and depth were significantly higher than at day 0 and than in MenACWY recipients. Conclusions about previously exposed vaccinees were limited because only a handful of AZD1222 recipients were SARS-CoV-2 seropositive at baseline. No day 14 peak-response samples were available, so repertoires were characterized only after the peak T cell response. Reportedly, close to half of the unique spike-specific TCRs recognized epitopes lying outside the regions that are mutated in the B.1.351 and B.1.1.7 variants.

The chain joins TRBV2 to TRBJ2-7; the D gene is unclear. This receptor was identified in an adult who received the AZD1222 COVID-19 vaccine. The sequenced sample was peripheral blood, obtained 28 days after the second AZD1222 dose. The DNA sequence is given as TGTGCCAGCCTCAATTGGGACGAGCAGTACTTC. This yields the protein CASLNWDEQYF.